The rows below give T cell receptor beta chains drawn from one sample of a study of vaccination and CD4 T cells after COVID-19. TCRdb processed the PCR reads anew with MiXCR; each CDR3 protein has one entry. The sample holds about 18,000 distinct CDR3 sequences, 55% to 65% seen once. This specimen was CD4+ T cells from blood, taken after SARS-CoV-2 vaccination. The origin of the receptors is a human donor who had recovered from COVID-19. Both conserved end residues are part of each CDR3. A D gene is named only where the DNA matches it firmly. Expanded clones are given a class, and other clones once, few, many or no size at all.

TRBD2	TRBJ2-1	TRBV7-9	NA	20	CASSSYRRGLAGNSYNEQFF	TGTGCCAGCAGCAGTTATAGACGTGGACTAGCGGGGAACTCCTACAATGAGCAGTTCTTC
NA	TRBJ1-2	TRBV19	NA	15	CASTPEYLEAFGYTF	TGTGCCAGTACCCCCGAGTACCTCGAAGCGTTCGGCTACACCTTC
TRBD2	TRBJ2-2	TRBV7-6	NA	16	CASSRTSGRAGGELFF	TGTGCCAGCAGTCGGACTAGCGGGAGGGCCGGCGGGGAGCTGTTTTTT
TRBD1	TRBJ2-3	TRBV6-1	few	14	CASREGGAGDTQYF	TGTGCCAGCCGCGAAGGGGGCGCAGGAGATACGCAGTATTTT
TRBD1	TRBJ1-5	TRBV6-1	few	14	CASRDRTFNQPQHF	TGTGCCAGCAGGGACAGGACTTTCAATCAGCCCCAGCATTTT
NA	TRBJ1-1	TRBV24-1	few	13	CATSENSALPFSF	TGTGCCACCAGTGAAAACAGCGCCCTACCGTTTTCCTTT
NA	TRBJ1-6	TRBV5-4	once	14	CASSLGQTNSPLHF	TGTGCCAGCAGCTTGGGACAAACTAATTCACCCCTCCACTTT
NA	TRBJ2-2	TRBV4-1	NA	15	CASSRQTMNTGELFF	TGCGCCAGCAGTCGACAAACGATGAACACCGGGGAGCTGTTTTTT
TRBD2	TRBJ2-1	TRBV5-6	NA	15	CASSLILAENNEQFF	TGTGCCAGCAGCTTAATACTAGCGGAGAACAATGAGCAGTTCTTC
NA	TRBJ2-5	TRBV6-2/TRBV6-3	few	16	CASSYGDGTLRETQYF	TGTGCCAGCAGTTACGGGGACGGGACTCTAAGGGAGACCCAGTACTTC
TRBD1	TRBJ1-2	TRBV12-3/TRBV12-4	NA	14	CASTGGEGAGGYTF	TGTGCCAGCACTGGAGGAGAGGGGGCAGGGGGCTACACCTTC
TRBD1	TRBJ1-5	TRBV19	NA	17	CASSFRTGVRDNQPQHF	TGTGCCAGTAGTTTCAGGACAGGGGTGAGGGACAATCAGCCCCAGCATTTT
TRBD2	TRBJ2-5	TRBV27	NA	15	CASSSGLAGGETQYF	TGTGCCAGCAGTTCCGGACTAGCGGGAGGAGAGACCCAGTACTTC
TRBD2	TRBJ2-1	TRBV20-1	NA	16	CSAENQRETAYNEQFF	TGCAGTGCGGAAAACCAGCGGGAGACGGCCTACAATGAGCAGTTCTTC
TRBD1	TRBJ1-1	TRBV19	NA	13	CASREQGATEAFF	TGTGCCAGTAGGGAACAGGGGGCGACTGAAGCTTTCTTT
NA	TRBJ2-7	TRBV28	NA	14	CASSSSRLLYEQYF	TGTGCCAGCAGTTCGAGCAGACTACTCTACGAGCAGTACTTC
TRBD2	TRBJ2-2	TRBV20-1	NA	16	CSATTVSGRINGELFF	TGCAGTGCTACTACCGTTAGCGGGAGGATAAACGGGGAGCTGTTTTTT
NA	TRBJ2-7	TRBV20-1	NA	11	CSSSAVYEQYF	TGCAGTTCTTCTGCGGTTTACGAGCAGTACTTC
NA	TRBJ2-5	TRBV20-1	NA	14	CSATSPPTGETQYF	TGCAGTGCTACAAGCCCCCCGACTGGGGAGACCCAGTACTTC
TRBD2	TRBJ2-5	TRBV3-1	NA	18	CASSQDDRLALKQETQYF	TGTGCCAGCAGCCAAGATGATCGACTAGCACTAAAACAAGAGACCCAGTACTTC
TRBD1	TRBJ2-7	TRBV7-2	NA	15	CASSLEDRASYEQYF	TGTGCCAGCAGCTTAGAGGACAGGGCCTCCTACGAGCAGTACTTC
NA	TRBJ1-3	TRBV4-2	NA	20	CASSQDLVVGGGNSGNTIYF	TGTGCCAGCAGCCAAGATCTAGTAGTAGGGGGAGGGAACTCTGGAAACACCATATATTTT
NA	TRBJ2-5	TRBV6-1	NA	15	CASSTGRGPQETQYF	TGTGCCAGCAGTACAGGCCGGGGCCCCCAAGAGACCCAGTACTTC
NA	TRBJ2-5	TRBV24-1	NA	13	CATSPKYQETQYF	TGTGCCACCAGCCCAAAGTACCAAGAGACCCAGTACTTC
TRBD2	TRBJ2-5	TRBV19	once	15	CASSRTAGREETQYF	TGTGCCAGTAGTCGAACTGCAGGGAGGGAAGAGACCCAGTACTTC
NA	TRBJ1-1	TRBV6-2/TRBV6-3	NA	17	CASIGRPRNGLNTEAFF	TGTGCCAGCATAGGCAGGCCGAGAAACGGACTGAACACTGAAGCTTTCTTT
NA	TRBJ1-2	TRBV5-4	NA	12	CASSLDTYGYTF	TGTGCCAGCAGCTTGGACACTTATGGCTACACCTTC
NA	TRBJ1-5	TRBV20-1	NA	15	CSARANRHSNQPQHF	TGCAGTGCTAGGGCAAATAGGCATAGCAATCAGCCCCAGCATTTT
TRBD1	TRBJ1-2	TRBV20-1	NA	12	CSARGTGGGYTF	TGCAGTGCTAGAGGGACAGGGGGTGGCTACACCTTC
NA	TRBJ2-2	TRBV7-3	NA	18	CASSLGVGGSGNTGELFF	TGTGCCAGCAGCTTAGGTGTGGGAGGTTCAGGGAACACCGGGGAGCTGTTTTTT
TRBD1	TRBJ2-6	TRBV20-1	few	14	CSVQGAAGANVLTF	TGCAGTGTGCAGGGGGCGGCTGGGGCCAACGTCCTGACTTTC
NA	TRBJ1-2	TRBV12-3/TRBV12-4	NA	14	CASSLSPNNYGYTF	TGTGCCAGCAGTTTAAGTCCAAATAACTATGGCTACACCTTC
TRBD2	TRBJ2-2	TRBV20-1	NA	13	CSASGRAPGELFF	TGCAGTGCTAGCGGGAGGGCCCCCGGGGAGCTGTTTTTT
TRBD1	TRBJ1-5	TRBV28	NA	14	CASSTDRGHQPQHF	TGTGCCAGCAGTACGGACAGGGGCCATCAGCCCCAGCATTTT
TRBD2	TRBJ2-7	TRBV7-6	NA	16	CASSFRAAGGEREQYF	TGTGCCAGCAGCTTCCGGGCAGCGGGAGGTGAACGCGAGCAGTACTTC
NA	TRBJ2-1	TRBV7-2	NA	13	CASSLAAYNEQFF	TGTGCCAGCAGCTTAGCAGCGTATAATGAGCAGTTCTTC
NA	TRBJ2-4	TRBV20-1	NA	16	CSARSSAFFAKNIQYF	TGCAGTGCTAGATCCTCCGCATTTTTTGCCAAAAACATTCAGTACTTC
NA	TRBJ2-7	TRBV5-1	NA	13	CASSLVGLSQQYF	TGCGCCAGCAGCTTGGTGGGACTTTCCCAGCAGTACTTC